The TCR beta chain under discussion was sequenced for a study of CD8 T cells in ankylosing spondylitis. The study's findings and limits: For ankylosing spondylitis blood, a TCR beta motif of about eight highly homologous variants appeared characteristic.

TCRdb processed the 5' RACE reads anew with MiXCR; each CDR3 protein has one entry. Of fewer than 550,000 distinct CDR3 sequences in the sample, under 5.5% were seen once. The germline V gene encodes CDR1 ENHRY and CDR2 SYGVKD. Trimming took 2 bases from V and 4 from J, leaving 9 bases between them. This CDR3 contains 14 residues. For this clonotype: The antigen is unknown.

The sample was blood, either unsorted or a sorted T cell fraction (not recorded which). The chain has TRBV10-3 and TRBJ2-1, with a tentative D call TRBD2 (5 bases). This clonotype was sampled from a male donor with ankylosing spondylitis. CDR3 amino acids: CAISEIGSYNEQFF. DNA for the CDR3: TGTGCCATCAGTGAGATTGGGAGTTACAATGAGCAGTTCTTC.